The clone carrying this TCR beta chain came up many times. Its specificity is unknown. MiXCR, applied by TCRdb to the 5' RACE reads, yields one record per CDR3 protein. The data hold tens of thousands of distinct CDR3 sequences, with 2.5% to 3.5% observed a single time. This sample was taken from a study of CD8 T cells in ankylosing spondylitis. Study findings and constraints: A CD8+ phenotype characterized the disease-linked clones, which were relatively rare in peripheral blood. Prior work had noted some motif variants in reactive arthritis blood and synovial fluid. A TCR beta motif of 8 or 9 highly homologous variants appeared characteristic of ankylosing spondylitis blood.

Germline-derived CDR1 and CDR2 are SGDLS and YYNGEE. There are 13 residues in the CDR3. V lost 3 bases and J lost 4; bases outside the gene matches: 2. This clonotype was sampled from a male donor with ankylosing spondylitis or in good health (not recorded which). The gene calls are TRBV9 and TRBJ2-5; 8 bases are shared with TRBD1. Source material: blood, either unsorted or a sorted T cell fraction (not recorded which). CDR3 sequence (DNA): TGTGCCAGCAGCGGCACAGGGGGAGAGACCCAGTACTTC. Protein: CASSGTGGETQYF.